The 7 T cell receptor beta chains given below trace back to one sample, sequenced in a study of blood T cell repertoires in COVID-19. TCRdb's table, derived via immunoSEQ multiplex PCR, lists solely in-frame clones and lacks some. The sample shows some 240,000 clones, 75% to 85% of them seen only once. The sequenced material came from peripheral blood. These TCRs come from a human donor in a cohort sampled during active COVID-19.

Only a few counts were recorded for this clone. The chain is built from TRBV29-1 and TRBJ1-3, with TRBD1 as a possible D gene (5 bases). The germline V gene has CDR1 SQVTM and CDR2 ANQGSEA. This CDR3 comprises 14 residues. The germline V and J ends were trimmed by 2 bases and 3 bases, with 11 bases remaining between them. CDR3 bases: TGCAGCGTTGAAAGAAGGGGTGGTGGAAACACCATATATTTT. Amino acids: CSVERRGGGNTIYF. The full variable domain, with the rest looked up from reference TRBV29-1 and TRBJ1-3, is SAVISQKPSRDICQRGTSLTIQCQVDSQVTMMFWYRQQPGQSLTLIATANQGSEATYESGFVIDKFPISRPNLTFSTLTVSNMSPEDSSIYLCSVERRGGGNTIYFGEGSWLTVV.

The V gene is TRBV28, the J gene TRBJ2-6; possible D gene TRBD1, 6 bases. V lost 5 bases to trimming and J lost 3 bases, with 14 bases between them. CDR3 length equals 16 residues. CDR1 MDHEN and CDR2 SYDVKM come from the germline V gene. The DNA of the CDR3 is TGTGCCAGCAGTGCCCACCAGGGGCATGGGGCCAACGTCCTGACTTTC. Translation gives CASSAHQGHGANVLTF.

This chain uses TRBV14 with TRBJ2-3; D remains ambiguous. Germline V lookup: CDR1 SGHDN, CDR2 FVKESK. The ends were cut back, 4 bases at V and 3 bases at J, with 11 bases in the middle. This CDR3 is 14 amino acids long. CDR3 amino acids: CASSPRQFTDTQYF. CDR3 nucleotide sequence: TGTGCCAGCAGCCCCCGACAATTTACAGATACGCAGTATTTT.

V and J are TRBV5-4 and TRBJ1-2, with 7 nucleotides matching TRBD1. Trimming took 2 bases from V and 2 from J; bases not matched to a gene: 6. CDR1 is SGHNT, CDR2 YYREEE, per germline (reference sequence). The CDR3 spans 15 residues. Here the CDR3 reads CASSFRQGENYGYTF. Here the CDR3 DNA reads TGTGCCAGCAGCTTCCGACAGGGAGAAAACTATGGCTACACCTTC.

In nucleotides, the CDR3 is TGTGCCACCAGTGATGGGGGGTTGGGAGAAACTGAAGCTTTCTTT. This gives the protein CATSDGGLGETEAFF. The rearrangement links TRBV24-1 to TRBJ1-1; D is perhaps TRBD1 (5 bases). V gave up 3 bases and J gave up 5 bases, with 15 bases separating them. CDR1 is KGHDR and CDR2 is SFDVKD in the germline V gene. The CDR3 length is 15 residues.

The CDR3 loop reads CASSLWTSDNEQFF. The CDR3 DNA follows: TGTGCCAGCAGTTTGTGGACTAGCGACAATGAGCAGTTCTTC. The chain joins TRBV27 to TRBJ2-1; TRBD2 aligns across 9 bases. This CDR3 region has 14 residues. V lost 3 bases to trimming and J lost 5 bases; unmatched junction nucleotides: 2. Germline V gene sequence: CDR1 MNHEY, CDR2 SMNVEV (reference sequence).

This sequence joins TRBV28 and TRBJ2-1; TRBD2 matches at 13 bases. The germline CDR1 and CDR2 sequences are MDHEN and SYDVKM. The V segment lost 1 base and the J segment 7 bases; nucleotides outside the gene matches: 13. The CDR3 is 19 amino acids. The CDR3 protein is CASSLSSPSLAGGGNEQFF. The CDR3 nucleotides read TGTGCCAGCAGTTTATCAAGCCCATCACTAGCGGGAGGGGGGAATGAGCAGTTCTTC.